Below, 8 T cell receptor beta chains from the same sample are listed, as sequenced in a study of response to subunit inactivated influenza vaccine. TCRdb processed the RT-PCR reads anew with MiXCR; each CDR3 protein has one entry. The sample records just over 300,000 distinct CDR3 sequences, just over 20% being singletons. This sample comprised PBMCs from blood, obtained 21 months after vaccination. The source of these receptors is a man between 50 and 75 years old who received an inactivated influenza vaccine.

The gene calls are TRBV5-1 and TRBJ2-1, with 14 bases identical to TRBD2. J lost 7 bases, V lost 2 bases, and 2 bases had no gene match. This CDR3 is built from 15 residues. Germline CDR1 is SGHRS and CDR2 is YFSETQ. The CDR3 reads CASSLRTSGGNEQFF. CDR3 nucleotides: TGCGCCAGCAGCTTAAGGACTAGCGGGGGGAATGAGCAGTTCTTC. The whole variable domain, filled in from reference TRBV5-1 and TRBJ2-1, reads KAGVTQTPRYLIKTRGQQVTLSCSPISGHRSVSWYQQTPGQGLQFLFEYFSETQRNKGNFPGRFSGRQFSNSRSEMNVSTLELGDSALYLCASSLRTSGGNEQFFGPGTRLTVL.

This chain joins TRBV6-1 and TRBJ2-6; 7 nucleotides line up with TRBD1. Per germline, CDR1 MNHNS and CDR2 SASEGT. The CDR3 consists of 15 residues. Trimming removed 7 bases from V and 3 bases from J; junction bases left unmatched: 6. The CDR3 spells CASTPRGFGANVLTF. The CDR3 coding sequence is TGTGCCAGCACCCCCAGGGGGTTTGGGGCCAACGTCCTGACTTTC.

This rearrangement joins TRBV12-3 or TRBV12-4 to TRBJ1-6; possible D gene TRBD1, 5 bases. V lost 2 bases and J 8 bases, leaving 10 bases between the germline ends. This CDR3 region has 14 residues. The CDR3 here is CASSLLGGYSPLHF. The CDR3 DNA reads as TGTGCCAGCAGTTTATTGGGGGGGTATTCACCCCTCCACTTT.

CDR3 residues: CSAIQGARTEKLFF. CDR3 DNA sequence: TGCAGTGCTATCCAGGGGGCGCGTACTGAAAAACTGTTTTTT. The V call is TRBV20-1, the J call TRBJ1-4; TRBD1 matches 8 bases. CDR3 size: 14 residues. V lost 4 bases, J lost 7 bases, and 8 bases stayed unmatched. Germline CDR1 reads DFQATT; CDR2 reads SNEGSKA (reference sequence).

This clonotype was seen a handful of times. This chain uses TRBV28 with TRBJ1-2; 8 bases fit TRBD1. This CDR3 is 15 amino acids long. The J segment lost 4 bases and the V segment lost 2 bases, leaving 6 bases of the junction unmatched. The germline gives CDR1 MDHEN, CDR2 SYDVKM. The DNA of the CDR3 is TGTGCCAGCAGTTTAGGACAGGGCCTATTCTATGGCTACACCTTC. Its protein product is CASSLGQGLFYGYTF.

This clonotype was counted ten times or more. The chain recombines TRBV12-3 or TRBV12-4 with TRBJ1-3; D uncertain. V was clipped by 7 bases and J by 2 bases, with 12 bases between them. This CDR3 is built from 14 residues. CDR3 sequence reads: CASKPDITGNTIYF. In nucleotides, the CDR3 is TGTGCCAGCAAACCAGACATAACTGGAAACACCATATATTTT.

This clonotype has more than one count but fewer than ten. The V and J genes are TRBV6-5 and TRBJ2-1, with TRBD2 identical over 8 bases. Germline CDR1 reads MNHEY; CDR2 reads SVGAGI. CDR3 size: 16 residues. Trimming took 0 bases from V and 6 from J; bases not matched to a gene: 7. Here the CDR3 reads CASSYSMAGGSNEQFF. CDR3 in DNA: TGTGCCAGCAGTTACTCGATGGCGGGAGGCTCCAATGAGCAGTTCTTC.

The chain uses TRBV20-1 and TRBJ2-5; D possibly uses TRBD1 or TRBD2 (6 bases each). Germline V gene data show CDR1 as DFQATT and CDR2 as SNEGSKA (reference sequence). The CDR3 is made up of 13 amino acids. Trimming removed 2 bases at V and 2 bases at J, with 9 bases between. In DNA form, the CDR3 reads TGCAGTGCTAGACGAGGGGGGCAAGAGACCCAGTACTTC. Its protein product is CSARRGGQETQYF.